Listed below are T cell receptor beta chains from one sample, sequenced in a study of beta chain features in type 1 diabetes. Method: immunoSEQ multiplex PCR; TCRdb's copy keeps in-frame clones and lacks some. The sample consists of 130,000 to 150,000 clones, roughly a tenth of them appearing once. Material for sequencing was central memory CD4+ T cells from blood. The receptor source for this set is a man aged 18 to 30 in good health. Both conserved end residues are trimmed from each CDR3. The size of a clone is reported for some rows only, either as once, few or many, or as a class for expanded clones.

clone_size	j_call	v_call	cdr3_aa
.	TRBJ2-3	TRBV7-3	ASSLRRGDTQY
.	TRBJ2-5	TRBV7-9	ASSSQGGETQY
few	TRBJ1-6	TRBV25-1	ASSPDRGYNSPLH
few	TRBJ2-4	TRBV11-2	ASSLDHGASKNIQY
.	TRBJ1-5	TRBV4-3	ASSQDEGSNQPQH
many	TRBJ2-1	TRBV7-9	ASSLDRASDNEQF
.	TRBJ2-4	TRBV5-1	ASQLVPWTDGNIQY
few	TRBJ1-6	TRBV25-1	ASSELREGSPLH
.	TRBJ2-7	TRBV4-1	ASSQGGFRTGYEQY
.	TRBJ1-4	TRBV6-1	ASSDRAGLGEKLF
few	TRBJ2-3	TRBV6-5	ASSWRTSGVGTQY
many	TRBJ2-1	TRBV11-2	ASSHGDAGRNEQF
.	TRBJ2-1	TRBV4-1	ASSQDRASGDYNEQF
few	TRBJ1-3	TRBV9	ASSPHAAGGNTIY
.	TRBJ1-2	TRBV11-2	ASSLEVPEGAT
few	TRBJ2-2	TRBV2	ASTGTGRRTGELF
few	TRBJ2-2	TRBV19	ASSPGANTGELF
.	TRBJ2-1	TRBV2	ASCLAGGTYNEQF
many	TRBJ2-7	TRBV6-6	ASSPRLGGYEQY
few	TRBJ2-7	TRBV7-9	ASSSRFSYEQY
.	TRBJ1-2	TRBV2	ASKRQGVYGYT
few	TRBJ1-5	TRBV10-3	AITGGDSNQPQH
few	TRBJ1-1	TRBV30	AWTQGFVAF
many	TRBJ2-7	TRBV7-9	ASTVLMTGGIGEQY
few	TRBJ1-5	TRBV6-5	ASSYSGGPQH
.	TRBJ1-5	TRBV5-1	ASSQGQGSNQPQH
.	TRBJ2-7	TRBV11-2	ASSLRAGINYEQY
many	TRBJ1-5	TRBV28	ASSPGTANQPQH